The 23 T cell receptor beta chains below come from one sample, sequenced in a study of beta chain features in type 1 diabetes. As every portion of the isolated RNA was reverse transcribed, the sequencing read expressed TCRB transcripts. Only in-frame clones appear in the TCRdb table, and some are missing; sequencing was by immunoSEQ multiplex PCR. The profile covers about 150,000 clones, with 11% appearing a single time and roughly 2% taken by the ten largest. The sequencing input was central memory CD4+ T cells from blood. These receptors all stem from a man in his late teens or twenties in good health.

The chain uses TRBV7-2 and TRBJ2-2; 7 bases align to TRBD2. This CDR3 is 14 amino acids long. Germline lookup yields CDR1 SGHTA and CDR2 FQGNSA. V was clipped by 3 bases and J by 6 bases; unmatched bases: 4. The CDR3, as DNA: TGTGCCAGCAGCTTTGTAGCGGGCGCCGGGGAGCTGTTTTTT. Translating gives CASSFVAGAGELFF.

V and J are TRBV15 and TRBJ1-4; a weak D match, TRBD1 (5 bases). V lost 0 bases and J 8 bases, leaving 13 bases between the germline ends. This CDR3 comprises 15 residues. The germline gives CDR1 LNHNV, CDR2 YYDKDF (reference sequence). CDR3 region: CATSRDPGREEKLFF. CDR3 DNA: TGTGCCACCAGCAGAGATCCGGGGCGCGAGGAAAAACTGTTTTTT. The full variable domain, its missing parts supplied by reference TRBV15 and TRBJ1-4, is DAMVIQNPRYQVTQFGKPVTLSCSQTLNHNVMYWYQQKSSQAPKLLFHYYDKDFNNEADTPDNFQSRRPNTSFCFLDIRSPGLGDTAMYLCATSRDPGREEKLFFGSGTQLSVL.

This chain joins TRBV20-1 and TRBJ2-7; the D gene is possibly TRBD1 (5 bases). This CDR3 comprises 11 residues. Germline CDR1 reads DFQATT; CDR2 reads SNEGSKA (reference sequence). Trimming stripped 6 bases from V and 9 bases from J, with 15 bases between. This CDR3 is CSATPGIGQYF. The CDR3 coding sequence is TGCAGTGCCACCCCAGGGATTGGGCAGTACTTC.

The sample holds a few counts of this clone. The J gene is TRBJ1-3, the V gene TRBV30; perhaps TRBD1 as D (5 bases). The CDR3 is 12 residues long. Trimming left V 8 bases short and J 3 bases short, with 11 bases between. Germline CDR1 and CDR2: GTSNPN and SVGIG (reference sequence). The CDR3 DNA reads TGTGCCGTGGACACCCTTGGAAACACCATATATTTT. Translation gives CAVDTLGNTIYF.

The rearrangement links TRBV9 to TRBJ2-3; no definite D call. Germline V gene sequence: CDR1 SGDLS, CDR2 YYNGEE. CDR3 size: 13 residues. Between the trimmed V and J ends, which lost 8 bases and 2 bases, there was a span of 12 bases. CDR3 DNA: TGTGCCAGTAATTTCCAAACCACAGATACGCAGTATTTT. It encodes CASNFQTTDTQYF. The full variable domain, with the rest looked up from reference TRBV9 and TRBJ2-3, is DSGVTQTPKHLITATGQRVTLRCSPRSGDLSVYWYQQSLDQGLQFLIQYYNGEERAKGNILERFSAQQFPDLHSELNLSSLELGDSALYFCASNFQTTDTQYFGPGTRLTVL.

This chain uses TRBV7-2 with TRBJ2-5; D perhaps matches TRBD2 (6 bases). Germline CDR1 reads SGHTA; CDR2 reads FQGNSA. The CDR3 contains 12 residues. V was cut by 4 bases and J by 7 bases, with 10 bases left in between. This chain's CDR3 is CASSSYGGTQYF. The CDR3 DNA follows: TGTGCCAGCAGCTCATACGGGGGGACCCAGTACTTC. Complete variable domain (other parts from reference TRBV7-2 and TRBJ2-5): GAGVSQSPSNKVTEKGKDVELRCDPISGHTALYWYRQSLGQGLEFLIYFQGNSAPDKSGLPSDRFSAERTGGSVSTLTIQRTQQEDSAVYLCASSSYGGTQYFGPGTRLLVL.

The chain combines TRBV6-5 with TRBJ2-5, with TRBD1 identical over 9 bases. V lost 0 bases, J lost 4 bases, and 6 bases stayed unmatched. Germline loops: CDR1 MNHEY, CDR2 SVGAGI. The CDR3 has 16 residues. Here the CDR3 reads CASSYSMDRGLETQYF. As DNA, the CDR3 is TGTGCCAGCAGTTACTCGATGGACAGGGGTTTAGAGACCCAGTACTTC.

There are a few counts of this clone. The rearrangement joins TRBV18 to TRBJ2-2; possible D gene TRBD2, 6 bases. Germline V gene lookup returns CDR1 KGHSH and CDR2 LQKENI. With 6 bases removed from V and 9 bases from J, the gap between germline ends came to 17 bases. This CDR3 spans 14 amino acids. The CDR3 loop is CASSPGGVGRELFF. The CDR3, as DNA: TGTGCCAGCTCTCCAGGCGGGGTCGGCAGGGAGCTGTTTTTT.

This clone has just a few counts. V gene TRBV30 combines with J gene TRBJ2-2, with no clear D. Trimming cost V 4 bases and J 0 bases, with 15 bases left between them. Germline CDR1 and CDR2: GTSNPN and SVGIG (reference sequence). There are 16 residues in the CDR3. CDR3 in amino acids: CAWIDGPKTNTGELFF. The CDR3, as DNA: TGTGCCTGGATTGATGGACCTAAGACGAACACCGGGGAGCTGTTTTTT.

The chain combines TRBV5-6 with TRBJ1-1; D not resolved. The CDR3 covers 13 residues. V gave up 5 bases and J gave up 0 bases, with 8 bases separating them. Germline CDR1 reads SGHDT; CDR2 reads YYEEEE. In DNA, the CDR3 is TGTGCCAGCAGAGGGATTATGAACACTGAAGCTTTCTTT. It encodes CASRGIMNTEAFF.

The chain couples TRBV2 to TRBJ2-5; the D gene could be TRBD1 or TRBD2 (5 bases each). The CDR3 has 15 amino acids. Germline CDR1 is SNHLY and CDR2 is FYNNEI. Trimming removed 6 bases at V and 5 bases at J, with 19 bases between. The CDR3 DNA sequence: TGTGCCAGCAGCGGTACCCAGGGAGTCGGGGAGACCCAGTACTTC. Amino acids: CASSGTQGVGETQYF.

The rearrangement uses TRBV19 and TRBJ1-5; weak D call: TRBD1 (6 bases). CDR1 is LNHDA, CDR2 SQIVND, per germline (reference sequence). CDR3 length equals 16 residues. The V end lost 7 bases, the J end lost 2 bases, and 18 bases lay between the germline ends. The CDR3 protein is CASTPGGRGGNQPQHF. The CDR3 nucleotides read TGTGCCAGTACCCCGGGGGGCCGGGGAGGCAATCAGCCCCAGCATTTT. The full variable domain, with the rest looked up from reference TRBV19 and TRBJ1-5, is DGGITQSPKYLFRKEGQNVTLSCEQNLNHDAMYWYRQDPGQGLRLIYYSQIVNDFQKGDIAEGYSVSREKKESFPLTVTSAQKNPTAFYLCASTPGGRGGNQPQHFGDGTRLSIL.

Ten or more counts support this clone. The V and J genes are TRBV23-1 and TRBJ1-1, with D possibly TRBD1 on 5 matching bases. TRBV23-1 is treated as an ORF (open reading frame) with a function not yet certain. The CDR3 runs to 16 residues. Trimming cost V 3 bases and J 2 bases, with 16 bases left between them. The DNA of the CDR3 is TGCGCCAGCAGTCACGGACCACAGGCTTTAAACACTGAAGCTTTCTTT. Its protein product is CASSHGPQALNTEAFF.

This clone was observed a few times. The chain links TRBV6-1 to TRBJ2-7, with TRBD2 matching 11 bases. Unmatched junction bases numbered 6, after V lost 5 bases and J lost 3 bases. The CDR3 contains 15 residues. Per the germline V gene, CDR1 is MNHNS and CDR2 is SASEGT. The chain's CDR3 is CASSPPTSGIYEQYF. The CDR3 DNA follows: TGTGCCAGCAGTCCGCCGACTAGCGGGATCTACGAGCAGTACTTC.

This clone was counted a few times. The chain has TRBV29-1 and TRBJ2-7; 7 bases agree with TRBD2. Germline loops: CDR1 SQVTM, CDR2 ANQGSEA. V lost 1 base to trimming and J lost 6 bases; unmatched junction nucleotides: 6. This CDR3 is built from 13 residues. Written as DNA, the CDR3 is TGCAGCGTTGAAGCTTCGGGGGGAGGCGAGCAGTACTTC. It encodes CSVEASGGGEQYF.

The J gene is TRBJ2-1, the V gene TRBV7-2; 7 nucleotides agree with TRBD2. From germline, CDR1 is SGHTA and CDR2 FQGNSA. This CDR3 comprises 15 residues. The junction had 7 bases not matched to a gene; V was cut back by 5 bases and J by 3 bases. The CDR3 DNA reads TGTGCCAGCAGCCTCGCAACTAGCGTCTACAATGAGCAGTTCTTC. This translates into CASSLATSVYNEQFF.

The rearrangement uses TRBV5-6 and TRBJ2-5; 10 bases map to TRBD1. Germline V gene data show CDR1 as SGHDT and CDR2 as YYEEEE. Losses at the gene ends were 5 bases for V and 4 bases for J; bases not matched to a gene: 11. This CDR3 has 16 residues. This CDR3 is CASSILATGGLETQYF. The CDR3 bases are TGTGCCAGCAGTATACTAGCGACAGGGGGCCTAGAGACCCAGTACTTC.

This clone came up a few times. The chain has TRBV6-5 and TRBJ2-1; D not certain. V lost 0 bases and J lost 4, with 10 bases in between. Germline loops: CDR1 MNHEY, CDR2 SVGAGI. The CDR3 contains 15 residues. The DNA of the CDR3 is TGTGCCAGCAGTTACTCACCAGGAATTTACAATGAGCAGTTCTTC. Translating gives CASSYSPGIYNEQFF.

This clone came up a few times. The V and J genes are TRBV7-9 and TRBJ1-3, with D unresolved. Germline CDR1 is SEHNR and CDR2 is FQNEAQ (reference sequence). Trimming removed 3 bases at V and 0 bases at J, with 9 bases between. CDR3 length equals 15 residues. The CDR3 reads CASSFGSSSGNTIYF. The DNA of the CDR3 is TGTGCCAGCAGCTTCGGCAGTTCCTCTGGAAACACCATATATTTT.

The rearrangement links TRBV29-1 to TRBJ2-2; 8 bases fit TRBD2. The germline CDR1 and CDR2 sequences are SQVTM and ANQGSEA. The CDR3 runs to 18 residues. With V trimmed by 6 bases and J by 0 bases, 15 bases remained unmatched. CDR3 nucleotide sequence: TGCAGCGTCAAAAAGAAGGGAAAAGCGGGGGCGAACACCGGGGAGCTGTTTTTT. Its translation is CSVKKKGKAGANTGELFF.

This chain joins TRBV7-2 and TRBJ2-7, with TRBD2 identical over 11 bases. This CDR3 is 15 amino acids long. The V and J ends lost 5 bases and 3 bases, in that order; junction bases with no gene match: 6. CDR1 SGHTA and CDR2 FQGNSA come from the germline V gene. The CDR3 coding sequence is TGTGCCAGCAGCACCCAAGGGACTAGCGGCTACGAGCAGTACTTC. This sequence encodes CASSTQGTSGYEQYF.

This chain links TRBV6-1 with TRBJ2-1, with D possibly being TRBD2 (6 bases). The CDR3 spans 14 residues. V was shortened by 10 bases and J by 9 bases, with 22 bases between the two germline ends. Germline CDR1 is MNHNS and CDR2 is SASEGT. Written as DNA, the CDR3 is TGTGCCATCAGGACGACTAGTCAGGCATCTGAGCAGTTCTTC. It yields the protein CAIRTTSQASEQFF.

This clone turned up a few times. The CDR3 DNA reads as TGTGCCAGCAGCGGACCGGGACAGGGGGCCGAGCAGTACTTC. Amino acids: CASSGPGQGAEQYF. This sequence joins TRBV7-7 and TRBJ2-7; 12 bases agree with TRBD1. Germline values: CDR1 SSHAT, CDR2 FNYEAQ (reference sequence). V lost 5 bases, J lost 6 bases, and 5 bases stayed unmatched. The CDR3 is 14 residues long.